One and the same sample provided the 5 T cell receptor beta chains below, sequenced in a study of blood T cell repertoires in COVID-19. Clones were read by immunoSEQ multiplex PCR, and TCRdb kept only the in-frame ones, dropping some. Of approximately 210,000 clones in the sample, 87% were seen once. The material sequenced was PBMCs or T cells enriched from blood (not recorded which). These receptors came from a woman in her 30s who had recovered from COVID-19.

The gene calls are TRBV10-3 and TRBJ2-1, with TRBD1 matching over 10 bases. Germline V gene data show CDR1 as ENHRY and CDR2 as SYGVKD. The CDR3 totals 15 residues. The ends lost 3 bases at V and 7 bases at J; junction bases unmatched: 6. The CDR3, as DNA: TGTGCCATCAGTGAAATGGGACAGGGGCGGAATGAGCAGTTCTTC. Translation: CAISEMGQGRNEQFF.

This rearrangement joins TRBV14 to TRBJ2-1; 12 bases fit TRBD2. CDR3 length: 15 amino acids. Germline V gene lookup returns CDR1 SGHDN and CDR2 FVKESK. Germline trimming cut 4 bases from V and 12 bases from J; bases unmatched to any gene: 10. The CDR3 DNA reads TGTGCCAGCAGCCCAGGACTAGCGGGATGGGCGCGGCAGTTCTTC. Translated: CASSPGLAGWARQFF.

The chain has TRBV3-1 (or the pseudogene TRBV3-2) and TRBJ1-2, with TRBD1 as a possible D gene (5 bases). V was shortened by 0 bases and J by 8 bases, with 10 bases between the two germline ends. This CDR3 spans 13 amino acids. Germline CDR1 LGHDT, CDR2 YNNKEL (reference sequence). The CDR3 reads CASSQDAGWGYTF. CDR3 sequence (DNA): TGTGCCAGCAGCCAAGATGCAGGGTGGGGCTACACCTTC.

V is TRBV2 and J is TRBJ1-5; possibly TRBD1 for D (5 bases). CDR1 is SNHLY and CDR2 is FYNNEI in the germline V gene. Deletions cut 4 bases from V and 0 bases from J, with 10 bases between. This CDR3 contains 15 residues. The CDR3 here is CASSAGTDSNQPQHF. CDR3 DNA sequence: TGTGCCAGCAGTGCCGGGACTGATAGCAATCAGCCCCAGCATTTT.

The genes are TRBV7-3 and TRBJ2-1, with 9 bases fitting TRBD2. Trimming took 4 bases from V and 5 from J; bases not matched to a gene: 9. The CDR3 runs 16 residues. CDR1 is SGHTA and CDR2 is FQGTGA in the germline V gene. In DNA, the CDR3 is TGTGCCAGCAGCTCCATACCTAGCGGGATCGACAATGAGCAGTTCTTC. Residues: CASSSIPSGIDNEQFF.